This TCR beta chain originates from a study of technical replicates of blood from a handful of donors. CDR3 length: 17 amino acids. Germline values: CDR1 WSHSY, CDR2 SAAADI. Trimming cost V 0 bases and J 5 bases, with 20 bases left between them. Sequencing used immunoSEQ multiplex PCR; TCRdb keeps in-frame clones, though not all of them. The repertoire holds approximately 75,000 clones, with 95% to 98% as singletons. The sequenced sample consisted of T cells isolated from PBMCs. The J gene is TRBJ2-7, the V gene TRBV10-2; tentatively, D is TRBD1 (6 bases). This clonotype was obtained from a human donor in good health. The CDR3 reads CASSESLNPGRGHEQYF. The CDR3 DNA reads as TGCGCCAGCAGTGAGTCGCTTAATCCCGGCAGGGGCCACGAGCAGTACTTC.